These 16 T cell receptor beta chains originate from one sample sequenced in a study of Ad26.COV2.S vaccination and SARS-CoV-2 variants. Sample treatment: some 20 received Ad26.COV2.S at low or high dose, single or two shots; 5 received placebo; per-sample allocation not given. Collection of the samples took place on day 63 after the first injection of vaccine or placebo. TCRdb's copy holds only in-frame clones and misses some; the assay was immunoSEQ multiplex PCR. The repertoire has 380,000 or so clones, about four fifths of them found once; the top ten carry 7% to 9.5%. The sequences come from peripheral blood, collected in a trial of Ad26.COV2.S vaccine versus placebo. The receptors here all came from a person aged 18-60 years who received the Ad26.COV2.S COVID-19 vaccine or a placebo.

V and J are TRBV15 and TRBJ1-2, with 7 bases identical to TRBD1. Germline V gene sequence: CDR1 LNHNV, CDR2 YYDKDF (reference sequence). This CDR3 is built from 15 residues. The V segment lost 5 bases and the J segment 8 bases; nucleotides outside the gene matches: 14. CDR3 in DNA: TGTGCCACCAGCCCCGGAGGAGAGGGGGCGGAGGGCTACACCTTC. Protein product: CATSPGGEGAEGYTF.

This rearrangement joins TRBV11-3 to TRBJ2-1, with 9 nucleotides matching TRBD2. V was clipped by 1 base and J by 10 bases; unmatched bases: 8. Germline assignment: CDR1 SGHNT and CDR2 YENEEA. The CDR3 runs 15 residues. The CDR3 nucleotides read TGTGCCAGCAGCTTAGTCATAGCGGGAGTACAGGAGCAGTTCTTC. Translation gives CASSLVIAGVQEQFF.

The chain links TRBV14 to TRBJ1-1; 12 nucleotides agree with TRBD1. Germline CDR1 SGHDN, CDR2 FVKESK. The CDR3 extends over 15 amino acids. V trimming: 4 bases; J trimming: 3 bases; junction bases outside the gene matches: 3. The CDR3 sequence: CASSPGQGADTEAFF. In DNA form, the CDR3 reads TGTGCCAGCAGCCCGGGACAGGGGGCAGACACTGAAGCTTTCTTT.

The chain recombines TRBV7-9 with TRBJ1-1, with unresolved D. Trimming left V 3 bases short and J 6 bases short, with 8 bases between. Germline V gene sequence: CDR1 SEHNR, CDR2 FQNEAQ (reference sequence). The CDR3 runs 12 residues. DNA of the CDR3: TGTGCCAGCAGCTTCATTTTGGCTGAAGCTTTCTTT. It translates to CASSFILAEAFF.

The chain has TRBV5-1 and TRBJ1-2; D perhaps matches TRBD1 (5 bases). The germline CDR1 and CDR2 sequences are SGHRS and YFSETQ. This CDR3 is built from 15 residues. The V end was cut by 2 bases, the J end by 4 bases, with 15 bases between. CDR3 nucleotides: TGCGCCAGCAGCTTATTTTTCACAGGCGCCTATGGCTACACCTTC. It codes for CASSLFFTGAYGYTF.

The count of this clone is one. The chain uses TRBV6-6 and TRBJ1-1, with D maybe TRBD1 (5 bases). CDR1 and CDR2 (germline): MNHNY, SVGAGI (reference sequence). The CDR3 runs 13 residues. The ends were cut back, 7 bases at V and 5 bases at J, with 14 bases in the middle. The CDR3 coding sequence is TGTGCCAGCACCGGGACCGCGAGGACTGAAGCTTTCTTT. Translation: CASTGTARTEAFF.

The chain has TRBV7-3 and TRBJ2-3, with 7 nucleotides matching TRBD1. Germline V lookup: CDR1 SGHTA, CDR2 FQGTGA. The CDR3 is 13 residues long. V lost 6 bases and J lost 6; bases outside the gene matches: 6. The DNA of the CDR3 is TGTGCCAGCAGTTCTCCACAGGGGGATACGCAGTATTTT. Amino acid sequence: CASSSPQGDTQYF.

This chain links TRBV4-2 with TRBJ1-6; D is unresolved. CDR1 and CDR2 from the germline V gene are LGHNA and YNFKEQ. The V gene lost 1 base and the J gene lost 6 bases, with 4 bases spanning the gap. The CDR3 extends over 13 amino acids. CDR3 sequence (DNA): TGTGCCAGCAGCCAAGTCAGTAATTCACCCCTCCACTTT. Its translation: CASSQVSNSPLHF.

The gene calls are TRBV27 and TRBJ2-3; 10 bases are a match to TRBD1. CDR1 and CDR2 from the germline V gene are MNHEY and SMNVEV (reference sequence). J was trimmed by 9 bases and V by 6 bases; bases with no gene match: 9. CDR3 length equals 14 residues. The CDR3 loop reads CASSARQGARTQYF. The CDR3 region has the DNA TGTGCCAGCAGCGCCCGACAGGGGGCAAGGACGCAGTATTTT.

The chain is built from TRBV21-1 and TRBJ2-3; TRBD1 is the table's D call and was not checked against the DNA. TRBV21-1 is given as a pseudogene. This CDR3 is 16 amino acids long. The DNA of the CDR3 is TGTGCCAACCGGGACAGGGGTGAAAAGGGCACAGATACGCAGTATTTT. Encoded protein: CANRDRGEKGTDTQYF.

The table lists this clone with a count of one. J is TRBJ2-1 and V is TRBV29-1, with 8 bases matching TRBD1. Trimming removed 0 bases from V and 6 bases from J; junction bases left unmatched: 4. The CDR3 is made up of 14 amino acids. Germline loops: CDR1 SQVTM, CDR2 ANQGSEA. CDR3 residues: CSVEDRGLLNEQFF. The CDR3 coding sequence is TGCAGCGTTGAAGACAGGGGGCTCCTCAATGAGCAGTTCTTC.

The chain employs TRBV5-1 and TRBJ2-7, with TRBD2 identical over 8 bases. The germline V gene has CDR1 SGHRS and CDR2 YFSETQ. The CDR3 spans 15 residues. J was trimmed by 2 bases and V by 4 bases; bases with no gene match: 8. DNA for the CDR3: TGCGCCAGCAGCCTCCTCGGGACTAGAGCCTACGAGCAGTACTTC. It yields the protein CASSLLGTRAYEQYF.

The gene calls are TRBV27 and TRBJ1-1, with D unresolved. Between the trimmed V and J ends, which lost 6 bases and 1 base, there was a span of 12 bases. Germline V gene sequence: CDR1 MNHEY, CDR2 SMNVEV (reference sequence). The CDR3 is 14 residues long. Written as DNA, the CDR3 is TGTGCCAGCAGGACCTGGACGAGGAACACTGAAGCTTTCTTT. Translated, it gives CASRTWTRNTEAFF.

The chain carries TRBV20-1 and TRBJ1-1, with D maybe TRBD1 (6 bases). V was trimmed by 4 bases and J by 10 bases, leaving 13 bases between them. Germline V gives CDR1 DFQATT, CDR2 SNEGSKA (reference sequence). This CDR3 region has 11 residues. The CDR3 coding sequence is TGCAGTGCTAAACAGGGAAGCAGAGCTTTCTTT. It yields the protein CSAKQGSRAFF.

The chain uses TRBV7-3 and TRBJ2-2; D is uncertain. CDR1 is SGHTA and CDR2 is FQGTGA in the germline V gene. The V gene lost 5 bases and the J gene lost 6 bases, with 13 bases spanning the gap. The CDR3 runs to 14 residues. CDR3 loop: CASSVQQDAGELFF. CDR3 sequence (DNA): TGTGCCAGCAGCGTCCAGCAGGACGCCGGGGAGCTGTTTTTT.

The table lists this clone with a count of one. V and J are TRBV5-5 and TRBJ1-1; 7 bases fit TRBD1. J lost 2 bases, V lost 0 bases, and 4 bases had no gene match. Germline V CDR1 and CDR2: SGHKS, YYEKEE (reference sequence). The length of the CDR3 is 15 residues. The CDR3 nucleotides read TGTGCCAGCAGCTTGGGGGACAGCATTAACACTGAAGCTTTCTTT. Its translation is CASSLGDSINTEAFF.